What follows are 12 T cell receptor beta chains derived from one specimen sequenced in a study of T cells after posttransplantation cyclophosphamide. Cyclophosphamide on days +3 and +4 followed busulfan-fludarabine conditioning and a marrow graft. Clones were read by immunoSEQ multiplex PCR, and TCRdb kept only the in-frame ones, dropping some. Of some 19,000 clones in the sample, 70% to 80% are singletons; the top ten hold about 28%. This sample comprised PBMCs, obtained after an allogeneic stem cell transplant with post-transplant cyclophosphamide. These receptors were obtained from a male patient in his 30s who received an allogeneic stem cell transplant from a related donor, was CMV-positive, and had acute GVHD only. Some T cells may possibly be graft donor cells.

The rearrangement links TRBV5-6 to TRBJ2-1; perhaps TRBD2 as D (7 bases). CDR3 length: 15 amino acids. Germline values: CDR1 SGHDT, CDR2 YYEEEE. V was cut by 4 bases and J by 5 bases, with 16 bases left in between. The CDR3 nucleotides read TGTGCCAGCAGCCAGGAGGGGGGGCGGGACAATGAGCAGTTCTTC. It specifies CASSQEGGRDNEQFF.

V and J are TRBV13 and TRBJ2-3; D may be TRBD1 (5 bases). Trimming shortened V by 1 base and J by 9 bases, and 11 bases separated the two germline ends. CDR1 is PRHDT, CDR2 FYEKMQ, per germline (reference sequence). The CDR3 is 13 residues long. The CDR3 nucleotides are TGTGCCAGCAGCTTAGTTTCAGGGAAGACGCAGTATTTT. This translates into CASSLVSGKTQYF.

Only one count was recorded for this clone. The CDR3 DNA reads TGTGCCAGCAGCTTCGGGGGTAGCAATCAGCCCCAGCATTTT. Protein sequence: CASSFGGSNQPQHF. The chain employs TRBV5-8 and TRBJ1-5; tentative D call: TRBD1 (5 bases). The germline V and J ends were trimmed by 2 bases and 0 bases, with 6 bases remaining between them. CDR1 and CDR2 from the germline V gene are SGHTS and YDEGEE. This CDR3 is 14 amino acids long.

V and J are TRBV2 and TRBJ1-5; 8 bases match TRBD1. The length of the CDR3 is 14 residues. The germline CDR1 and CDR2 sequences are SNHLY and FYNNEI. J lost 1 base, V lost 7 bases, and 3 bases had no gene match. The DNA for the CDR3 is TGTGCCAGCAACAACAGGGGGAGCAATCAGCCCCAGCATTTT. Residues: CASNNRGSNQPQHF.

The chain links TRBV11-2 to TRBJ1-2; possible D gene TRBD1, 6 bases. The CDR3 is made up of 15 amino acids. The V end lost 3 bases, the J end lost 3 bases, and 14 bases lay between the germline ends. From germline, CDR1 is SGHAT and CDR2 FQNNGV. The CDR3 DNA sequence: TGTGCCAGCAGCTTCACAGGGAGCTTTGACTATGGCTACACCTTC. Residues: CASSFTGSFDYGYTF.

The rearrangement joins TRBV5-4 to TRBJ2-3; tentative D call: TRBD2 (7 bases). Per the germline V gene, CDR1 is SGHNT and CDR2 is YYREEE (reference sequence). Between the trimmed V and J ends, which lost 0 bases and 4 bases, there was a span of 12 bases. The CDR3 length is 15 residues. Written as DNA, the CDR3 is TGTGCCAGCAGCTTGGGGGGGGGCCGCGCAGATACGCAGTATTTT. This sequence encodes CASSLGGGRADTQYF.

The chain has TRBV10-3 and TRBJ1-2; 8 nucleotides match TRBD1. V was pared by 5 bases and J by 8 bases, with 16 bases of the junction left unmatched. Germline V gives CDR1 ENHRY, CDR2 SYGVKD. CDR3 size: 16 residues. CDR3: CAISTLLGTGPEGYTF. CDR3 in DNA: TGTGCCATCAGTACACTACTAGGGACAGGCCCTGAGGGCTACACCTTC.

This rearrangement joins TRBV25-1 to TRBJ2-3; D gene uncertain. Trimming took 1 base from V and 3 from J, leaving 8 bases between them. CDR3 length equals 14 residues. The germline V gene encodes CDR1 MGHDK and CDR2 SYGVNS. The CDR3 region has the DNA TGTGCCAGCAGTGAATTGACTCGGACAGATACGCAGTATTTT. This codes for CASSELTRTDTQYF. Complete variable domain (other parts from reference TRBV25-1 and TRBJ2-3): EADIYQTPRYLVIGTGKKITLECSQTMGHDKMYWYQQDPGMELHLIHYSYGVNSTEKGDLSSESTVSRIRTEHFPLTLESARPSHTSQYLCASSELTRTDTQYFGPGTRLTVL.

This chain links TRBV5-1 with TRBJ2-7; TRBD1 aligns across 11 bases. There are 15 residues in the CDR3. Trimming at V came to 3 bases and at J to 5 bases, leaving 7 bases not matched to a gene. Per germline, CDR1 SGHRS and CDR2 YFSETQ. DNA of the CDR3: TGCGCCAGCAGCTCGGATGGACAGGGGGCGAACGAGCAGTACTTC. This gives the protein CASSSDGQGANEQYF. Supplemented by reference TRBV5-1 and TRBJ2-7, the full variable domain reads KAGVTQTPRYLIKTRGQQVTLSCSPISGHRSVSWYQQTPGQGLQFLFEYFSETQRNKGNFPGRFSGRQFSNSRSEMNVSTLELGDSALYLCASSSDGQGANEQYFGPGTRLTVT.

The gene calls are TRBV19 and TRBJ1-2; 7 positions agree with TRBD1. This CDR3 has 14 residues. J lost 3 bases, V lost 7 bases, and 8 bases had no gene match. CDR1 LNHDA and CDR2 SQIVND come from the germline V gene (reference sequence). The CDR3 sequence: CASIQNRGDYGYTF. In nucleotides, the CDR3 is TGTGCCAGTATCCAGAACAGGGGCGACTATGGCTACACCTTC.

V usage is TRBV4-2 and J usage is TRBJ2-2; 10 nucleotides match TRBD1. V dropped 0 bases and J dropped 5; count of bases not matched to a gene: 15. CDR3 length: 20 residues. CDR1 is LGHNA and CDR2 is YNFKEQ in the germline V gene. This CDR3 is CASSQEIGTGEFWGTGELFF. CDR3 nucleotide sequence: TGTGCCAGCAGCCAAGAAATCGGGACAGGGGAGTTCTGGGGTACCGGGGAGCTGTTTTTT.

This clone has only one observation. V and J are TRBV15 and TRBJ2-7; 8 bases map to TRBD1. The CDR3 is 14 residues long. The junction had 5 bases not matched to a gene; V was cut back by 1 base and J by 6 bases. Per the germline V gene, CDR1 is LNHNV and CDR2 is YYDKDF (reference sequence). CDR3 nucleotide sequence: TGTGCCACCAGCAGAGGACAGGGGACCTCCGAGCAGTACTTC. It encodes CATSRGQGTSEQYF. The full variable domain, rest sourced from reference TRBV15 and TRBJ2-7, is DAMVIQNPRYQVTQFGKPVTLSCSQTLNHNVMYWYQQKSSQAPKLLFHYYDKDFNNEADTPDNFQSRRPNTSFCFLDIRSPGLGDTAMYLCATSRGQGTSEQYFGPGTRLTVT.